This entry describes one TCR beta chain. What it recognizes is unknown. Germline CDR1 ENHRY, CDR2 SYGVKD. V lost 0 bases to trimming and J lost 2 bases, with 13 bases between them. The CDR3 has 16 residues. Time point denoted: persistent/refractory GD, antithyroid drugs over 5 years with positive TRAb. Preparation of the TCR library used RNA extracted from PBMCs. The authors built TCR beta libraries using iRepertoire HTBI primers and Arm-PCR of CDR3 regions. TCRdb itself ran the multiplex PCR reads through MiXCR, one entry per CDR3 protein. The sample consists of some 450,000 distinct CDR3 sequences, 23% of them appearing once. This record belongs to a study of regulatory T cells in long-lasting Graves disease. About the study: Positive TSH receptor antibodies alongside over 5 years of antithyroid drugs were what marked Graves' disease as persistent.

General study points: Limited samples may have lowered accuracy.

The chain is built from TRBV10-3 and TRBJ2-5; either TRBD1 or TRBD2 may fit D (5 bases each). The TCR was taken from a female donor with Graves disease. This sample comprised peripheral blood mononuclear cells (PBMCs), obtained when the disease was refractory, from a patient treated with antithyroid drugs. The CDR3 loop reads CAISESLGVGQETQYF. DNA of the CDR3: TGTGCCATCAGTGAGTCGCTGGGGGTCGGGCAAGAGACCCAGTACTTC.